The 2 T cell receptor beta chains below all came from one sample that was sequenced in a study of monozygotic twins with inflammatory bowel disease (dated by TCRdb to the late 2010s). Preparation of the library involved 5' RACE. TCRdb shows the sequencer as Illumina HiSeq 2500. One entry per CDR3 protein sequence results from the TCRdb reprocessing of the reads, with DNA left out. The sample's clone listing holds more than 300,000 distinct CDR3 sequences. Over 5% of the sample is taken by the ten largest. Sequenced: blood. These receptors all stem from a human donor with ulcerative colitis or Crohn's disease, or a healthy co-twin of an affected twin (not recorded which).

The CDR3 loop reads CASSRPGQSYEQYF. The V and J genes are TRBV7-2 and TRBJ2-7; TCRdb reports TRBD1, a call that lacks DNA to check it against. Looked up from germline, CDR1 is SGHTA and CDR2 is FQGNSA. The CDR3 runs to 14 residues.

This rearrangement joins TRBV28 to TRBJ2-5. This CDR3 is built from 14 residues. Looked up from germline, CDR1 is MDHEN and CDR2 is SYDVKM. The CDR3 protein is CASSLVGIQETQYF.